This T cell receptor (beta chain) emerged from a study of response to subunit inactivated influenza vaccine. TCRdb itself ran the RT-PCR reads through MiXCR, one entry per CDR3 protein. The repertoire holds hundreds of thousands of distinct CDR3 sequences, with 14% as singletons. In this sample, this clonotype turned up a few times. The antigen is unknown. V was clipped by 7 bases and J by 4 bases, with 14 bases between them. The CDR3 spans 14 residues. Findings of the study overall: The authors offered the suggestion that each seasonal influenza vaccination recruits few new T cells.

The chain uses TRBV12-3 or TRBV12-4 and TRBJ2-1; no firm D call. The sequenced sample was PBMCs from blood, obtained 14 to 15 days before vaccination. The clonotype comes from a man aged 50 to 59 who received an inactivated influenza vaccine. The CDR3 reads CASNTLEDYNEQFF. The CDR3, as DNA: TGTGCCAGCAACACTCTCGAGGATTACAATGAGCAGTTCTTC.